This is a list of T cell receptor beta chains from one sample in a study of spatial heterogeneity in lung cancer. TCRdb reanalysed the 5' RACE reads using MiXCR and keeps one entry per CDR3 protein. This table holds about 80,000 distinct CDR3 sequences, under 8.5% found once. This specimen consisted of PBMCs, obtained at surgery. These receptors were collected from a male donor with early-stage non-small cell lung cancer. The CDR3 runs from the conserved cysteine through the conserved F or W. Fields, in order: clone size, J gene, V gene, D gene, CDR3 DNA, CDR3 protein. D genes are given only for firm matches. Rows give clone size only sometimes, using once, few, many, or a class for an expanded clone.

clone_size: many
j_call: TRBJ1-2
v_call: TRBV4-1
d_call: -
cdr3_nt: TGCGCCAGCAGCCCTTTTCCGGACGGGAACGGCTACACCTTC
cdr3_aa: CASSPFPDGNGYTF

clone_size: many
j_call: TRBJ2-2
v_call: TRBV7-2
d_call: TRBD1
cdr3_nt: TGTGCCAGCAGCCCACCCGGGACAGGGCTGTTTTTT
cdr3_aa: CASSPPGTGLFF

clone_size: -
j_call: TRBJ1-4
v_call: TRBV23-1
d_call: -
cdr3_nt: TGCGCCAGCAGTCATGGGGATGCAACTAATGAAAAACTGTTTTTT
cdr3_aa: CASSHGDATNEKLFF

clone_size: many
j_call: TRBJ2-5
v_call: TRBV5-1
d_call: TRBD1
cdr3_nt: TGCGCCAGCAGCTCTACCGGGACAGGGGAAGAGACCCAGTACTTC
cdr3_aa: CASSSTGTGEETQYF

clone_size: few
j_call: TRBJ2-7
v_call: TRBV19
d_call: TRBD1
cdr3_nt: TGTGCCAGTAGTATGACAGGGGCCTACGAGCAGTACTTC
cdr3_aa: CASSMTGAYEQYF

clone_size: -
j_call: TRBJ2-1
v_call: TRBV20-1
d_call: TRBD2
cdr3_nt: TGCAGTGCTAGAGACAGCGGGAGGGCCAGCCAGCAGTTCTTC
cdr3_aa: CSARDSGRASQQFF

clone_size: -
j_call: TRBJ1-5
v_call: TRBV3-1
d_call: -
cdr3_nt: TGTGCCAGCAGCCAATCGGCAGTGTTGGGTCAGCCCCAGCATTTT
cdr3_aa: CASSQSAVLGQPQHF

clone_size: many
j_call: TRBJ1-1
v_call: TRBV29-1
d_call: TRBD1
cdr3_nt: TGCAGCGTGTTCGGGACAGGGGAGGACGCTTTCTTT
cdr3_aa: CSVFGTGEDAFF

clone_size: many
j_call: TRBJ1-5
v_call: TRBV15
d_call: -
cdr3_nt: TGTGCCACCAGCAGAGGAGGGGGGGCGACTCAGCCCCAGCATTTT
cdr3_aa: CATSRGGGATQPQHF

clone_size: few
j_call: TRBJ1-5
v_call: TRBV7-2
d_call: -
cdr3_nt: TGTGCCAGCAGCTTAGATAGTGTCGGGGGACAGCCCCAGCATTTT
cdr3_aa: CASSLDSVGGQPQHF

clone_size: many
j_call: TRBJ2-1
v_call: TRBV28
d_call: -
cdr3_nt: TGTGCCAGCAGTTCCCCGCCCAGCGGGCCGGCCAATGAGCAGTTCTTC
cdr3_aa: CASSSPPSGPANEQFF

clone_size: few
j_call: TRBJ2-1
v_call: TRBV27
d_call: TRBD2
cdr3_nt: TGTGCCAGCCAAGTGACTAGCGAGAATGAGCAGTTCTTC
cdr3_aa: CASQVTSENEQFF

clone_size: -
j_call: TRBJ2-7
v_call: TRBV6-2/TRBV6-3
d_call: TRBD1
cdr3_nt: TGTGCCAGCAGTTACCACGGGACAGGGTGGAGGACGGAGCAGTACTTC
cdr3_aa: CASSYHGTGWRTEQYF

clone_size: many
j_call: TRBJ2-7
v_call: TRBV6-5
d_call: -
cdr3_nt: TGTGCCAGCAGTTCTCTAGCCGCGTCCTACGAGCAGTACTTC
cdr3_aa: CASSSLAASYEQYF

clone_size: many
j_call: TRBJ2-5
v_call: TRBV5-6
d_call: TRBD2
cdr3_nt: TGTGCCAGCAGCTTCCGGACTAGCGGGAGGGCCGGTGAGACCCAGTACTTC
cdr3_aa: CASSFRTSGRAGETQYF

clone_size: -
j_call: TRBJ2-5
v_call: TRBV7-2
d_call: TRBD1
cdr3_nt: TGTGCCAGCAGCCCACGGGGGACAGGGGGCGCGGAGACCCAGTACTTC
cdr3_aa: CASSPRGTGGAETQYF

clone_size: few
j_call: TRBJ1-2
v_call: TRBV6-5
d_call: TRBD1
cdr3_nt: TGTGCCAGCAGTTACGCAGGGGGCTCTGGCTACACCTTC
cdr3_aa: CASSYAGGSGYTF

clone_size: -
j_call: TRBJ2-2
v_call: TRBV7-8
d_call: -
cdr3_nt: TGTGCCAGCAGCTTACGGGACCGAGGAAGCGGCACCGGGGAGCTGTTTTTT
cdr3_aa: CASSLRDRGSGTGELFF

clone_size: few
j_call: TRBJ2-1
v_call: TRBV18
d_call: -
cdr3_nt: TGTGCCAGCTCACCACGGGCGGGGAGGTACAATGAGCAGTTCTTC
cdr3_aa: CASSPRAGRYNEQFF

clone_size: -
j_call: TRBJ1-4
v_call: TRBV29-1
d_call: -
cdr3_nt: TGCAGCGTTGCCCGGGGGGCGGACAATGAAAAACTGTTTTTT
cdr3_aa: CSVARGADNEKLFF

clone_size: many
j_call: TRBJ2-1
v_call: TRBV5-6
d_call: -
cdr3_nt: TGTGCCAGCAGCTTGGAAACCTACAATGAGCAGTTCTTC
cdr3_aa: CASSLETYNEQFF

clone_size: many
j_call: TRBJ1-1
v_call: TRBV2
d_call: -
cdr3_nt: TGTGCCAGCAGTGAAGGGGACACTGAAGCTTTCTTT
cdr3_aa: CASSEGDTEAFF

clone_size: -
j_call: TRBJ2-4
v_call: TRBV6-1
d_call: TRBD2
cdr3_nt: TGTGCCAGCAGTTCACTAGCGGGAGGGCCTGTAAACATTCAGTACTTC
cdr3_aa: CASSSLAGGPVNIQYF

clone_size: many
j_call: TRBJ1-4
v_call: TRBV23-1
d_call: -
cdr3_nt: TGCGCCAGCAGTCAATCCCCGTATTGGGGGGATGAAAAACTGTTTTTT
cdr3_aa: CASSQSPYWGDEKLFF

clone_size: many
j_call: TRBJ2-1
v_call: TRBV5-1
d_call: -
cdr3_nt: TGCGCCAGCAGCTCCCGACCAGACTCCTACAATGAGCAGTTCTTC
cdr3_aa: CASSSRPDSYNEQFF

clone_size: few
j_call: TRBJ1-2
v_call: TRBV18
d_call: -
cdr3_nt: TGTGCCAGCTCGCAATCAGGGGACGGTGGCTACACCTTC
cdr3_aa: CASSQSGDGGYTF

clone_size: -
j_call: TRBJ1-4
v_call: TRBV6-1
d_call: -
cdr3_nt: TGTGCCAGCAGTGAAGCGTGGGCGGCCTCCGAAAAACTGTTTTTT
cdr3_aa: CASSEAWAASEKLFF

clone_size: few
j_call: TRBJ2-7
v_call: TRBV10-3
d_call: -
cdr3_nt: TGTGCCATCATGGCATGGGAAACCTACGAGCAGTACTTC
cdr3_aa: CAIMAWETYEQYF

clone_size: many
j_call: TRBJ2-7
v_call: TRBV20-1
d_call: -
cdr3_nt: TGCAGTGCGAGGCAGATCTACGAGCAGTACTTC
cdr3_aa: CSARQIYEQYF

clone_size: -
j_call: TRBJ2-1
v_call: TRBV6-2/TRBV6-3
d_call: -
cdr3_nt: TGTGCCAGCACCTCGGGGATATCCTACAATGAGCAGTTCTTC
cdr3_aa: CASTSGISYNEQFF

clone_size: many
j_call: TRBJ2-1
v_call: TRBV24-1
d_call: -
cdr3_nt: TGTGCCACCAGTGTGGGGCCCCAGAGTGAGCAGTTCTTC
cdr3_aa: CATSVGPQSEQFF

clone_size: many
j_call: TRBJ2-7
v_call: TRBV5-1
d_call: TRBD2
cdr3_nt: TGCGCCAGCAGCCCCGGACTAGCGGGAGTCTACGAGCAGTACTTC
cdr3_aa: CASSPGLAGVYEQYF

clone_size: many
j_call: TRBJ1-2
v_call: TRBV24-1
d_call: -
cdr3_nt: TGTGCCACCAGTGATTCAGGCAGCTATGGCTACACCTTC
cdr3_aa: CATSDSGSYGYTF

clone_size: few
j_call: TRBJ1-5
v_call: TRBV7-8
d_call: -
cdr3_nt: TGTGCCAGCAGCTTAATTTCCAACCTGGGCAATCAGCCCCAGCATTTT
cdr3_aa: CASSLISNLGNQPQHF

clone_size: few
j_call: TRBJ1-2
v_call: TRBV27
d_call: -
cdr3_nt: TGTGCCAGCAGCCAACTCACGGGACACCTCTATGGCTACACCTTC
cdr3_aa: CASSQLTGHLYGYTF